This TCR beta chain was identified in a study of metastatic and nonmetastatic thyroid tumors. Not a single patient had been given any form of treatment at any point before undergoing thyroid surgery. This clone has a count of ten or more. MiXCR reprocessed the PCR reads for TCRdb. This sample has over 45,000 clones, with less than 25% found just once. Per germline, CDR1 MDHEN and CDR2 SYDVKM. Trimming took 5 bases from V and 4 from J; bases not matched to a gene: 6. CDR3 size: 15 residues. J is TRBJ2-7 and V is TRBV28; 12 positions agree with TRBD2. This sequence was found in a male donor with papillary thyroid cancer or a benign thyroid nodule (not recorded which). Some clones in this sample may be carry-over from other donors' samples. Sample: blood. The DNA of the CDR3 is TGTGCCAGCAGTCGAGGGACTAGCGGGCGGTACGAGCAGTACTTC. This codes for CASSRGTSGRYEQYF. Full variable domain (remainder filled in from reference TRBV28 and TRBJ2-7): DVKVTQSSRYLVKRTGEKVFLECVQDMDHENMFWYRQDPGLGLRLIYFSYDVKMKEKGDIPEGYSVSREKKERFSLILESASTNQTSMYLCASSRGTSGRYEQYFGPGTRLTVT.